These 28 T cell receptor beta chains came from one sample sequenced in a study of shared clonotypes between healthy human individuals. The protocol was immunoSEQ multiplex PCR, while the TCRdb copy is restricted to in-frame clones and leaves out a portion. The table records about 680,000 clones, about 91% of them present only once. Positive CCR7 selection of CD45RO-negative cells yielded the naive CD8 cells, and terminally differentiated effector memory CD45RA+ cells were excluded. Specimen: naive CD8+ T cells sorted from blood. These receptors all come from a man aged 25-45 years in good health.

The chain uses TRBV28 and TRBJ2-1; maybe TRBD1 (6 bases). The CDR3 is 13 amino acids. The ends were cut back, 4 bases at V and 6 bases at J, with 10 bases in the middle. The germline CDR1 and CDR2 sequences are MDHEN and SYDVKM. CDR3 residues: CASSSDSSNEQFF. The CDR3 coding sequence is TGTGCCAGCAGTTCGGACAGTTCCAATGAGCAGTTCTTC.

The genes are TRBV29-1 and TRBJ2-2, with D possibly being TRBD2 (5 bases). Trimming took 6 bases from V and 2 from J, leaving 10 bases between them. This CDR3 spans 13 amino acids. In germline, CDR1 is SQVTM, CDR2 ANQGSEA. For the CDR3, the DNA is TGCAGCGTCGGACGGGATAACACCGGGGAGCTGTTTTTT. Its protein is CSVGRDNTGELFF.

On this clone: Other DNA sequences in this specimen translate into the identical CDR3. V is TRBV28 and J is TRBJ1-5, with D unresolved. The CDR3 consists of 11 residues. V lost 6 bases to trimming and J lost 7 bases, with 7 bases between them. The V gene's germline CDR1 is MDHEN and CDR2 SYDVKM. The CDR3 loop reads CASSFGQPQHF. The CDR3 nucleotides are TGTGCCAGCAGCTTCGGGCAGCCCCAGCATTTT.

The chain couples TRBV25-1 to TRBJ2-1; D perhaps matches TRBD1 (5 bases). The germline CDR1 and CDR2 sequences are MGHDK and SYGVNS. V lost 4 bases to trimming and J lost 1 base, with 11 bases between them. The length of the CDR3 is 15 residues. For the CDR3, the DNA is TGTGCCAGCAGTGGCCAGGACAAGTCCTACAATGAGCAGTTCTTC. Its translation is CASSGQDKSYNEQFF.

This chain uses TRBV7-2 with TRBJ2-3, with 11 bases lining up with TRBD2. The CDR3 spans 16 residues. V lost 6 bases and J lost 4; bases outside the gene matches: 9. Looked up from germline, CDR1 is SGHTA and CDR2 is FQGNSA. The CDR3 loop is CASRKTSGSMSDTQYF. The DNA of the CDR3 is TGTGCCAGCAGGAAAACTAGCGGGAGTATGTCAGATACGCAGTATTTT. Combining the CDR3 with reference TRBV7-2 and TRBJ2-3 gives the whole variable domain GAGVSQSPSNKVTEKGKDVELRCDPISGHTALYWYRQSLGQGLEFLIYFQGNSAPDKSGLPSDRFSAERTGGSVSTLTIQRTQQEDSAVYLCASRKTSGSMSDTQYFGPGTRLTVL.

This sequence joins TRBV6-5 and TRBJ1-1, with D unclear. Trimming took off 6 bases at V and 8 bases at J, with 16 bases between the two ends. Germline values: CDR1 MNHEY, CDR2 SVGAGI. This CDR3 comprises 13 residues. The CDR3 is CASSLTGSAEAFF. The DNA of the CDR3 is TGTGCCAGCAGCCTCACCGGGTCGGCAGAAGCTTTCTTT.

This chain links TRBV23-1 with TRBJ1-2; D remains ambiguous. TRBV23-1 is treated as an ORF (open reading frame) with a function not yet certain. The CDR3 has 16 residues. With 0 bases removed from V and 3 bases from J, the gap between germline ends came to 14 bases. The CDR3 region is CASSQSRIGPYYGYTF. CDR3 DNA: TGCGCCAGCAGTCAATCACGTATAGGTCCCTACTATGGCTACACCTTC.

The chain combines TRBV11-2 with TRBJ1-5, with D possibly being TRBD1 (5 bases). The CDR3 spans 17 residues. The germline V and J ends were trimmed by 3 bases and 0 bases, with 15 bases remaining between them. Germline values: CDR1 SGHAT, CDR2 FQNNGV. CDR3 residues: CASSFGQGDYSNQPQHF. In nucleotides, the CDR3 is TGTGCCAGCAGCTTCGGGCAAGGGGACTATAGCAATCAGCCCCAGCATTTT.

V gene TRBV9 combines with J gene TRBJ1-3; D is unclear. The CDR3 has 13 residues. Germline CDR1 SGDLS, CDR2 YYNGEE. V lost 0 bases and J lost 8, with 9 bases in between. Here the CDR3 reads CASSVVIGDTIYF. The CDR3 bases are TGTGCCAGCAGCGTAGTGATCGGAGACACCATATATTTT.

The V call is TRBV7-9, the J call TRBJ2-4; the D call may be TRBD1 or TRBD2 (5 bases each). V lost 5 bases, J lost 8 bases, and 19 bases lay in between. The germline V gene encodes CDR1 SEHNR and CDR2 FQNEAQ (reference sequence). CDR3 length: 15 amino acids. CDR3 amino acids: CASSPGLGVRDIQYF. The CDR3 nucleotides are TGTGCCAGCAGCCCTGGGCTGGGGGTTCGCGACATTCAGTACTTC.

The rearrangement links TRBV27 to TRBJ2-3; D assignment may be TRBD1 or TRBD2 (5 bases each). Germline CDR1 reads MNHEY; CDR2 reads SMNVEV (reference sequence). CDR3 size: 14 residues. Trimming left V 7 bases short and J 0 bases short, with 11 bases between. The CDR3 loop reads CASKDGASTDTQYF. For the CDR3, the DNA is TGTGCCAGCAAAGACGGGGCTAGCACAGATACGCAGTATTTT.

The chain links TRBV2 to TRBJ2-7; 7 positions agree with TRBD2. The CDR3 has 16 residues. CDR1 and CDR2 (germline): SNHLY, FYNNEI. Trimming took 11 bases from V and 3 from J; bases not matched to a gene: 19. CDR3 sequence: CAHGRLAERSGYEQYF. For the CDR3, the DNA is TGTGCCCATGGTCGGCTAGCGGAAAGAAGTGGCTACGAGCAGTACTTC.

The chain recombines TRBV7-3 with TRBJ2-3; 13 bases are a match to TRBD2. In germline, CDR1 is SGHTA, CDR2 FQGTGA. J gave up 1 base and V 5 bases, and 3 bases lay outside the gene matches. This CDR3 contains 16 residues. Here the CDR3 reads CASSLGTSGGTDTQYF. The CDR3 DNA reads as TGTGCCAGCAGCCTCGGGACTAGCGGGGGCACAGATACGCAGTATTTT.

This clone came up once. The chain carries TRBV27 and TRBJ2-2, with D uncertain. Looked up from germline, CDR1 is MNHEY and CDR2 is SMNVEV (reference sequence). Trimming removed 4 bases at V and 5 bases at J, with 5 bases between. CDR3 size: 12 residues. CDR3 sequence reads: CASSSPTGELFF. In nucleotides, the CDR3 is TGTGCCAGCAGTTCGCCTACCGGGGAGCTGTTTTTT.

The CDR3 protein is CSVLGGGRRTEAFF. In DNA, the CDR3 is TGCAGCGTCCTTGGGGGGGGCAGGAGGACTGAAGCTTTCTTT. The chain is built from TRBV29-1 and TRBJ1-1; perhaps TRBD1 as D (6 bases). CDR3 length: 14 residues. Trimming removed 6 bases from V and 5 bases from J, with 19 bases in between. CDR1 is SQVTM, CDR2 ANQGSEA, per germline.

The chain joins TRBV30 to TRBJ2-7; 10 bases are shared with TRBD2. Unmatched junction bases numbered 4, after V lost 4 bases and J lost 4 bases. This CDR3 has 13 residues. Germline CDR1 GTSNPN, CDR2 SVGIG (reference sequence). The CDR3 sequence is CAWTSGSWYEQYF. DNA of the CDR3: TGTGCCTGGACTAGCGGGAGTTGGTACGAGCAGTACTTC.

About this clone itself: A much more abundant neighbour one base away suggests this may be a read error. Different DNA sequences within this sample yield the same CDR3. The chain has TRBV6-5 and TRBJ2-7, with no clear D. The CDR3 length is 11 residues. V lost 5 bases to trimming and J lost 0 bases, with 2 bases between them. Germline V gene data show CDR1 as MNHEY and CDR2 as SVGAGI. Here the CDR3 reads CASSPSYEQYF. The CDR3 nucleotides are TGTGCCAGCAGTCCCTCCTACGAGCAGTACTTC.

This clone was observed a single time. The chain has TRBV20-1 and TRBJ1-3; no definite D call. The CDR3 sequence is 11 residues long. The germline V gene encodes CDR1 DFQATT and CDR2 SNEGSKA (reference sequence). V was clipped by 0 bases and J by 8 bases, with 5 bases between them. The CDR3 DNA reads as TGCAGTGCTAGAGAGGGGTACACCATATATTTT. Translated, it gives CSAREGYTIYF.

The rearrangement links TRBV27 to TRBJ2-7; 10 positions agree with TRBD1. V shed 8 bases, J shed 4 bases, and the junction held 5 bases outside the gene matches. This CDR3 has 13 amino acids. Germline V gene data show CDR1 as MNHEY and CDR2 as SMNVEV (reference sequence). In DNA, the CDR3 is TGTGCCAGCGGGCCGGGACAGGGGTACGAGCAGTACTTC. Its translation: CASGPGQGYEQYF.

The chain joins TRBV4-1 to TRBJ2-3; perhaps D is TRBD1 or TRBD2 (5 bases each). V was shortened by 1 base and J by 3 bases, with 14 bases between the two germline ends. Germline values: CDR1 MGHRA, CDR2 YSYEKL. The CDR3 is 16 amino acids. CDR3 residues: CASSQVWGRETDTQYF. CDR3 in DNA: TGCGCCAGCAGCCAAGTTTGGGGCAGGGAGACAGATACGCAGTATTTT.

The CDR3 nucleotides read TGTGCCAGCGGGGACAGGGTTTTACCTAACTATGGCTACACCTTC. It encodes CASGDRVLPNYGYTF. V and J are TRBV6-5 and TRBJ1-2; 9 positions agree with TRBD1. The junction had 7 bases not matched to a gene; V was cut back by 8 bases and J by 0 bases. Germline values: CDR1 MNHEY, CDR2 SVGAGI. This CDR3 comprises 15 residues.

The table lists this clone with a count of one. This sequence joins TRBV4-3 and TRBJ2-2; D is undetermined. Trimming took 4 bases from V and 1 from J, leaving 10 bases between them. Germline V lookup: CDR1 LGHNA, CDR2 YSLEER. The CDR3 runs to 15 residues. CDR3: CASSPIFGNTGELFF. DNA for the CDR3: TGCGCCAGCAGCCCCATCTTCGGGAACACCGGGGAGCTGTTTTTT.

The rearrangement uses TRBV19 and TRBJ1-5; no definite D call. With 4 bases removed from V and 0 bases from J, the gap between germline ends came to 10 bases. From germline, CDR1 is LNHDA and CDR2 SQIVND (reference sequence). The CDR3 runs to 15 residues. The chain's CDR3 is CASSSGVLSNQPQHF. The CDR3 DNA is TGTGCCAGTAGTAGTGGCGTCCTTAGCAATCAGCCCCAGCATTTT.

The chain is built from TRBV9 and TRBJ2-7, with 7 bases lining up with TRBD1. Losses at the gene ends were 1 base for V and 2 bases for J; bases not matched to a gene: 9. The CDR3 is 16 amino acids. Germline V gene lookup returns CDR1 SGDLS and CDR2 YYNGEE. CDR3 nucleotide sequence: TGTGCCAGCAGCGTAACCCCCGGGACAGAGACCTACGAGCAGTACTTC. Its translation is CASSVTPGTETYEQYF.

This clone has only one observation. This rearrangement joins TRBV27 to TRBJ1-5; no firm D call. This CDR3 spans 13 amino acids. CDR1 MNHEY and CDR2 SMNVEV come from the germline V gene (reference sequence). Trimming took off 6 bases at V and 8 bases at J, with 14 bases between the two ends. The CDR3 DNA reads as TGTGCCAGCAGCGGACCCGCCGGGGAGCCCCAGCATTTT. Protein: CASSGPAGEPQHF.

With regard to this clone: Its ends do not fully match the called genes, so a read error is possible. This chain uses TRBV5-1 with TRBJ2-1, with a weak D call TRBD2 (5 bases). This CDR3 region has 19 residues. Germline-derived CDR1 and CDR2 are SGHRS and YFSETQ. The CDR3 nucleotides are TGCGCCAGCAGCTTGGCCGTCGGGATCCTACCCCGCTCCAACAATGAGCAGTTCTTC. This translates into CASSLAVGILPRSNNEQFF. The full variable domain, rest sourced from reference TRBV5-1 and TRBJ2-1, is KAGVTQTPRYLIKTRGQQVTLSCSPISGHRSVSWYQQTPGQGLQFLFEYFSETQRNKGNFPGRFSGRQFSNSRSEMNVSTLELGDSALYLCASSLAVGILPRSNNEQFFGPGTRLTVL.

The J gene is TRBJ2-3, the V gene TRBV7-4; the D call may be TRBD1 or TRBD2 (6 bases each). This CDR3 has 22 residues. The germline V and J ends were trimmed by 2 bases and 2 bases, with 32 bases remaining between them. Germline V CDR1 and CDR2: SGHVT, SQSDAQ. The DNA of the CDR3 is TGTGCCAGCAGCTTATTAGGAGCCCGGGGGACACCTCAGGACTTTCTCACAGATACGCAGTATTTT. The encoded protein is CASSLLGARGTPQDFLTDTQYF.

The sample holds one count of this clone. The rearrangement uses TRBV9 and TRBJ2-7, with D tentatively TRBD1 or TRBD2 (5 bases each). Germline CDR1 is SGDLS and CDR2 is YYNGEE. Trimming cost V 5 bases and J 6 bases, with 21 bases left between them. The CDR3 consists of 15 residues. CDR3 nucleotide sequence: TGTGCCAGCAGTGCAAGCGACGGGACCTTCGTCGAGCAGTACTTC. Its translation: CASSASDGTFVEQYF. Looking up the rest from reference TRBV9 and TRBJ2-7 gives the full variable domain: DSGVTQTPKHLITATGQRVTLRCSPRSGDLSVYWYQQSLDQGLQFLIQYYNGEERAKGNILERFSAQQFPDLHSELNLSSLELGDSALYFCASSASDGTFVEQYFGPGTRLTVT.